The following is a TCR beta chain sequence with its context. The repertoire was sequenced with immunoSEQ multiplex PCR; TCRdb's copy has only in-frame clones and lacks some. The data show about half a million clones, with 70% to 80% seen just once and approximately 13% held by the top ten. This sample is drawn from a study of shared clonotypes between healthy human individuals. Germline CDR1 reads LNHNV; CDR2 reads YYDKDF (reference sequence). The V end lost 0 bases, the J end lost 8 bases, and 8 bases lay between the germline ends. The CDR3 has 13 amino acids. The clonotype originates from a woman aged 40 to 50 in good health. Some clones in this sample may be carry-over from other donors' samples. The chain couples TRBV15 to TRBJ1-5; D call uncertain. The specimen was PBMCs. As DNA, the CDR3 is TGTGCCACCAGCAGAGATCCCCCCGAGCCCCAGCATTTT. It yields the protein CATSRDPPEPQHF.